One sample yielded the 24 T cell receptor beta chains listed below, sequenced in a study of blood T cell repertoires in COVID-19 (dated by TCRdb to the early 2020s). To prepare the library, the immunoSEQ multiplex PCR assay was applied. The source is immuneACCESS, and TCRdb retained only in-frame sequences with V and J called. Part of the clones is not carried over; for the studies checked, unresolved V genes explain less than half of this, and the remainder is unexplained. In this sample the table shows a few hundred thousand clones, less than 90% of which occur a single time. The ten largest clonotypes hold almost 3% of the sample. Sequencing was performed on PBMCs or T cells enriched from blood (not recorded which). The receptors stem from a woman in her 30s who had recovered from COVID-19.

This chain uses TRBV3-1 (or the pseudogene TRBV3-2) with TRBJ1-3; D is possibly TRBD1 (6 bases). Germline V gene lookup returns CDR1 LGHDT and CDR2 YNNKEL (reference sequence). V was shortened by 3 bases and J by 1 base, with 7 bases between the two germline ends. The CDR3 runs 14 residues. The DNA of the CDR3 is TGTGCCAGCAGCCAGGGACAATCTGGAAACACCATATATTTT. Protein product: CASSQGQSGNTIYF.

The rearrangement links TRBV27 to TRBJ1-1, with 7 bases aligning to TRBD1. CDR1 and CDR2 (germline): MNHEY, SMNVEV (reference sequence). Losses at the gene ends were 2 bases for V and 4 bases for J; bases not matched to a gene: 10. CDR3 length equals 16 residues. CDR3 loop: CASSLGRTGGTTEAFF. As DNA, the CDR3 is TGTGCCAGCAGTTTAGGACGGACAGGAGGAACCACTGAAGCTTTCTTT.

The gene calls are TRBV2 and TRBJ1-5, with D possibly being TRBD1 (6 bases). Deletions cut 6 bases from V and 2 bases from J, with 11 bases between. CDR3 length: 14 amino acids. The V gene's germline CDR1 is SNHLY and CDR2 FYNNEI. DNA for the CDR3: TGTGCCAGCAGGGGGGACATAGGCAATCAGCCCCAGCATTTT. Protein product: CASRGDIGNQPQHF.

The chain is built from TRBV4-1 and TRBJ2-1; D might be TRBD2 (6 bases). Deletions cut 6 bases from V and 7 bases from J, with 22 bases between. Germline V gene sequence: CDR1 MGHRA, CDR2 YSYEKL. This CDR3 has 16 amino acids. DNA for the CDR3: TGCGCCAGCAGTCCGGGGGTCGCTGGTATATGGAATGAGCAGTTCTTC. This codes for CASSPGVAGIWNEQFF.

This chain joins TRBV5-6 and TRBJ2-1, with 12 nucleotides matching TRBD2. J gave up 13 bases and V 1 base, and 3 bases lay outside the gene matches. This CDR3 has 13 residues. CDR1 is SGHDT and CDR2 is YYEEEE in the germline V gene. As DNA, the CDR3 is TGTGCCAGCAGCTTGCTAGCGGGAGGGCATCAGTTCTTC. This translates into CASSLLAGGHQFF.

CDR3 in DNA: TGCAGCGTTGAGGGCAGATCCTACGAGCAGTACTTC. Encoded protein: CSVEGRSYEQYF. V is TRBV29-1 and J is TRBJ2-7; D is ambiguous. Trimming left V 3 bases short and J 1 base short, with 7 bases between. The CDR3 is 12 amino acids. Germline assignment: CDR1 SQVTM and CDR2 ANQGSEA.

The chain links TRBV5-1 to TRBJ1-6, with 7 bases that match TRBD1. Trimming removed 1 base from V and 8 bases from J; junction bases left unmatched: 9. There are 16 residues in the CDR3. Germline CDR1 is SGHRS and CDR2 is YFSETQ. For the CDR3, the DNA is TGCGCCAGCAGCTTGCGAGGCAGGGGGTTCGATTCACCCCTCCACTTT. Translation gives CASSLRGRGFDSPLHF. The full variable domain, in which reference TRBV5-1 and TRBJ1-6 provide the parts outside the CDR3, is KAGVTQTPRYLIKTRGQQVTLSCSPISGHRSVSWYQQTPGQGLQFLFEYFSETQRNKGNFPGRFSGRQFSNSRSEMNVSTLELGDSALYLCASSLRGRGFDSPLHFGNGTRLTVT.

The CDR3 spells CASSQGPTGALAKNIQYF. For the CDR3, the DNA is TGCGCCAGCAGCCAAGGCCCGACAGGGGCTCTGGCCAAAAACATTCAGTACTTC. The rearrangement uses TRBV4-1 and TRBJ2-4; 8 bases are a match to TRBD1. The CDR3 length is 18 residues. Losses at the gene ends were 1 base for V and 1 base for J; bases not matched to a gene: 9. Germline V gene lookup returns CDR1 MGHRA and CDR2 YSYEKL.

The genes are TRBV5-1 and TRBJ2-1; TRBD1 might be the D (6 bases). The CDR3 totals 13 residues. V was trimmed by 6 bases and J by 4 bases, leaving 11 bases between them. Germline loops: CDR1 SGHRS, CDR2 YFSETQ. CDR3 loop: CASKVDSYNEQFF. The CDR3 DNA reads as TGCGCCAGCAAAGTGGACAGTTACAATGAGCAGTTCTTC.

The sample holds a few counts of this clone. This chain connects TRBV5-1 to TRBJ2-1, with a possible D match to TRBD2 (6 bases). Trimming removed 1 base from V and 7 bases from J, with 15 bases in between. The CDR3 is 15 amino acids. Per the germline V gene, CDR1 is SGHRS and CDR2 is YFSETQ. CDR3 coding DNA: TGCGCCAGCAGCTTGTGGCGGGGAGAGCGAAATGAGCAGTTCTTC. It is translated as CASSLWRGERNEQFF. Complete variable domain (other parts from reference TRBV5-1 and TRBJ2-1): KAGVTQTPRYLIKTRGQQVTLSCSPISGHRSVSWYQQTPGQGLQFLFEYFSETQRNKGNFPGRFSGRQFSNSRSEMNVSTLELGDSALYLCASSLWRGERNEQFFGPGTRLTVL.

This clone showed up just a few times. The gene calls are TRBV16 and TRBJ1-2; D is possibly TRBD1 (5 bases). Germline CDR1 KGHSY, CDR2 FQNENV. The V end was cut by 2 bases, the J end by 8 bases, with 15 bases between. There are 14 residues in the CDR3. CDR3 nucleotides: TGTGCCAGCAGCCAACTTTCGGACACCCAGGGCTACACCTTC. Translating gives CASSQLSDTQGYTF.

This clone was detected only once. The DNA of the CDR3 is TGCGCCAGCAGGAGGTTAAAAGCTAACTATGGCTACACCTTC. Protein sequence: CASRRLKANYGYTF. The V gene is TRBV4-1, the J gene TRBJ1-2; no clear D gene. The CDR3 length is 14 residues. CDR1 and CDR2 from the germline V gene are MGHRA and YSYEKL. V lost 6 bases and J 0 bases, leaving 11 bases between the germline ends.

This chain links TRBV7-9 with TRBJ1-2, with TRBD1 matching 7 bases. Germline loops: CDR1 SEHNR, CDR2 FQNEAQ (reference sequence). V was clipped by 6 bases and J by 4 bases; unmatched bases: 11. This CDR3 spans 15 amino acids. In DNA, the CDR3 is TGTGCCAGCAGAAGCCCACGACAGGGAGCCTATGGCTACACCTTC. Protein product: CASRSPRQGAYGYTF.

This clone occurred once. The chain employs TRBV19 and TRBJ2-1; 9 bases are a match to TRBD2. Germline CDR1 LNHDA, CDR2 SQIVND (reference sequence). The CDR3 totals 15 residues. V was pared by 8 bases and J by 12 bases, with 17 bases of the junction left unmatched. CDR3 protein: CASGPGLAYLEVQFF. In DNA, the CDR3 is TGTGCCAGTGGGCCGGGACTAGCTTATTTAGAAGTGCAGTTCTTC.

This chain joins TRBV2 and TRBJ1-1, with TRBD1 matching 8 bases. Germline CDR1 is SNHLY and CDR2 is FYNNEI. Trimming took 7 bases from V and 3 from J; bases not matched to a gene: 13. CDR3 length: 16 amino acids. The CDR3 sequence is CASIQGARGQHTEAFF. DNA for the CDR3: TGTGCCAGCATTCAGGGGGCACGAGGTCAGCACACTGAAGCTTTCTTT.

This clone was seen a few times. This chain's CDR3 is CASSGTGAGVYGYTF. The DNA of the CDR3 is TGTGCCAGCAGCGGTACAGGGGCCGGGGTCTATGGCTACACCTTC. The chain is built from TRBV9 and TRBJ1-2; 7 bases are shared with TRBD1. After removal of 3 bases from V and 4 bases from J, the junction contained 9 bases not matched to a gene. Per germline, CDR1 SGDLS and CDR2 YYNGEE. This CDR3 spans 15 amino acids.

CDR3 sequence (DNA): TGTGCCAGCAGCCAGGGACAGAGACACACAGATACGCAGTATTTT. Residues: CASSQGQRHTDTQYF. The genes are TRBV14 and TRBJ2-3; 7 positions match TRBD1. Germline lookup yields CDR1 SGHDN and CDR2 FVKESK. This CDR3 region has 15 residues. V lost 3 bases, J lost 2 bases, and 5 bases stayed unmatched.

The chain carries TRBV6-5 and TRBJ1-2; the match to TRBD1 covers 7 bases. CDR1 is MNHEY, CDR2 SVGAGI, per germline. This CDR3 region has 15 residues. The ends lost 4 bases at V and 4 bases at J; junction bases unmatched: 9. The CDR3 is CASSSQGMSPYGYTF. CDR3 sequence (DNA): TGTGCCAGCAGTTCACAGGGGATGTCTCCCTATGGCTACACCTTC.

V and J are TRBV19 and TRBJ1-6, with TRBD1 identical over 12 bases. The CDR3 extends over 16 amino acids. The J segment lost 6 bases and the V segment lost 7 bases, leaving 7 bases of the junction unmatched. CDR1 and CDR2 (germline): LNHDA, SQIVND (reference sequence). In DNA, the CDR3 is TGTGCCAGTACCCGCCGGGACAGGGGGCTTAATTCACCCCTCCACTTT. It encodes CASTRRDRGLNSPLHF.

The gene calls are TRBV4-1 and TRBJ1-2; 7 bases are a match to TRBD1. The germline gives CDR1 MGHRA, CDR2 YSYEKL. This CDR3 is built from 17 residues. The V segment lost 1 base and the J segment 4 bases; nucleotides outside the gene matches: 12. The CDR3 DNA is TGCGCCAGCAGCCAAGTCAGAGGGGGCTCAACTACCTATGGCTACACCTTC. Translation: CASSQVRGGSTTYGYTF.

V gene TRBV6-5 combines with J gene TRBJ2-7; 9 bases are a match to TRBD1. CDR1 and CDR2 from the germline V gene are MNHEY and SVGAGI. This CDR3 is built from 16 residues. Trimming at V came to 2 bases and at J to 5 bases, leaving 10 bases not matched to a gene. DNA for the CDR3: TGTGCCAGCAGTTACGCTCCGGGACAGGGCCCCAACGAGCAGTACTTC. Translating it yields CASSYAPGQGPNEQYF.

The chain couples TRBV5-5 to TRBJ1-4, with D possibly TRBD1 on 5 matching bases. The CDR3 is 14 residues long. CDR1 is SGHKS and CDR2 is YYEKEE in the germline V gene (reference sequence). V was trimmed by 1 base and J by 7 bases, leaving 11 bases between them. In DNA form, the CDR3 reads TGTGCCAGCAGCTTGCAGGTCGGGGGTGAAAAACTGTTTTTT. Protein: CASSLQVGGEKLFF.

The chain has TRBV11-2 and TRBJ2-1; D is perhaps TRBD1 (6 bases). Germline V gene sequence: CDR1 SGHAT, CDR2 FQNNGV. CDR3 size: 16 residues. Trimming shortened V by 5 bases and J by 0 bases, and 14 bases separated the two germline ends. This chain's CDR3 is CASSPRGTRSYNEQFF. As DNA, the CDR3 is TGTGCCAGCAGCCCGAGGGGGACACGCTCCTACAATGAGCAGTTCTTC.

The CDR3 here is CASSPRLAVNEQFF. The CDR3 DNA follows: TGCGCCAGCAGCCCCAGACTAGCGGTCAATGAGCAGTTCTTC. The chain uses TRBV5-1 and TRBJ2-1; TRBD2 agrees at 9 bases. In germline, CDR1 is SGHRS, CDR2 YFSETQ. Trimming at V came to 4 bases and at J to 6 bases, leaving 5 bases not matched to a gene. The CDR3 has 14 amino acids.